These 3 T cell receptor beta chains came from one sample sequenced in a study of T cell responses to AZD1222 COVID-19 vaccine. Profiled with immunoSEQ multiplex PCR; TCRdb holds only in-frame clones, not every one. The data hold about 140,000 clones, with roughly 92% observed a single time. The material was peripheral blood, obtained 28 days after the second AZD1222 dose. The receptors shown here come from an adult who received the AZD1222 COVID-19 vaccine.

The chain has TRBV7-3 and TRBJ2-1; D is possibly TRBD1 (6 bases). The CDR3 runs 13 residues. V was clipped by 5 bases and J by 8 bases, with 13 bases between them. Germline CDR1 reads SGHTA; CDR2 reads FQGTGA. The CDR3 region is CASSPTRGDEQFF. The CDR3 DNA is TGTGCCAGCAGCCCTACCAGGGGTGATGAGCAGTTCTTC.

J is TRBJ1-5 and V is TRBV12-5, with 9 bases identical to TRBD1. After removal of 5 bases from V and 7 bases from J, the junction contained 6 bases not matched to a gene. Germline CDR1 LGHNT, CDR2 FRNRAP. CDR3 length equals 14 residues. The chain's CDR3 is CASGRTGGRQPQHF. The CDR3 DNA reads TGTGCTAGTGGTCGAACAGGGGGCCGGCAGCCCCAGCATTTT.

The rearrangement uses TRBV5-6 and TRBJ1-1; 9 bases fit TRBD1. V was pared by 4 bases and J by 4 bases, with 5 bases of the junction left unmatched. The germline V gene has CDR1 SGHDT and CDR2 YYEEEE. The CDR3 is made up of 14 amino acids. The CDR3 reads CASSLPTGGTEAFF. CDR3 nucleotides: TGTGCCAGCAGCCTCCCGACAGGGGGCACTGAAGCTTTCTTT. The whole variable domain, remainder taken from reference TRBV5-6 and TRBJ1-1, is DAGVTQSPTHLIKTRGQQVTLRCSPKSGHDTVSWYQQALGQGPQFIFQYYEEEERQRGNFPDRFSGHQFPNYSSELNVNALLLGDSALYLCASSLPTGGTEAFFGQGTRLTVV.